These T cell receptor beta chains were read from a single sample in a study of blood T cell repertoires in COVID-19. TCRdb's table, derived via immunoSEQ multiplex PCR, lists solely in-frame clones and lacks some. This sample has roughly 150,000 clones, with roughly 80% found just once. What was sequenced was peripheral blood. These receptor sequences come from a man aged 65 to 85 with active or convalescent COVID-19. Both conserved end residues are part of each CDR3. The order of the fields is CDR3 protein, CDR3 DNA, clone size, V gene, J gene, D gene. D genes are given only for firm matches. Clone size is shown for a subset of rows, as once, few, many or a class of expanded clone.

CDR3 protein: CASSPRQDLAKNIQYF
CDR3 DNA: TGTGCCAGCAGCCCCCGACAGGATTTAGCCAAAAACATTCAGTACTTC
clone size: -
V gene: TRBV5-8
J gene: TRBJ2-4
D gene: -

CDR3 protein: CASSSPRLKPYEQYF
CDR3 DNA: TGTGCCAGCTCATCGCCACGTCTGAAGCCCTACGAGCAGTACTTC
clone size: -
V gene: TRBV18
J gene: TRBJ2-7
D gene: -

CDR3 protein: CASSPQTVNYGYTF
CDR3 DNA: TGCGCCAGCAGCCCCCAGACAGTGAACTATGGCTACACCTTC
clone size: -
V gene: TRBV5-1
J gene: TRBJ1-2
D gene: -

CDR3 protein: CAWSWGDRRITDTQYF
CDR3 DNA: TGTGCCTGGAGTTGGGGGGACAGGAGAATAACAGATACGCAGTATTTT
clone size: -
V gene: TRBV30
J gene: TRBJ2-3
D gene: TRBD1

CDR3 protein: CASSLVAAGAGELFF
CDR3 DNA: TGCGCCAGCAGCTTGGTAGCGGCCGGGGCCGGGGAGCTGTTTTTT
clone size: -
V gene: TRBV5-1
J gene: TRBJ2-2
D gene: -

CDR3 protein: CASRHRGPPVLNEQFF
CDR3 DNA: TGTGCCAGCAGGCACAGGGGACCTCCTGTCCTAAATGAGCAGTTCTTC
clone size: -
V gene: TRBV27
J gene: TRBJ2-1
D gene: TRBD1

CDR3 protein: CASSGGPETNYGYTF
CDR3 DNA: TGCGCCAGCAGTGGGGGCCCCGAGACGAACTATGGCTACACCTTC
clone size: -
V gene: TRBV5-1
J gene: TRBJ1-2
D gene: -

CDR3 protein: CASSDGQTTDTQYF
CDR3 DNA: TGTGCCAGCAGCGATGGACAGACCACAGATACGCAGTATTTT
clone size: -
V gene: TRBV9
J gene: TRBJ2-3
D gene: -

CDR3 protein: CASTGQPNSPLHF
CDR3 DNA: TGCGCCAGCACTGGACAGCCTAATTCACCCCTCCACTTT
clone size: many
V gene: TRBV10-2
J gene: TRBJ1-6
D gene: -

CDR3 protein: CASSLETRYTEAFF
CDR3 DNA: TGTGCCAGCAGCTTAGAGACGCGGTACACTGAAGCTTTCTTT
clone size: -
V gene: TRBV7-8
J gene: TRBJ1-1
D gene: -

CDR3 protein: CASSVGSQGYTEAFF
CDR3 DNA: TGTGCCAGCAGCGTAGGATCACAGGGATACACTGAAGCTTTCTTT
clone size: -
V gene: TRBV9
J gene: TRBJ1-1
D gene: -

CDR3 protein: CASSVAKGATIETQYF
CDR3 DNA: TGTGCCAGCAGCGTAGCCAAGGGGGCCACAATAGAGACCCAGTACTTC
clone size: -
V gene: TRBV9
J gene: TRBJ2-5
D gene: TRBD1

CDR3 protein: CASSPSGGKSEQYF
CDR3 DNA: TGTGCCAGCTCACCATCTGGGGGGAAGAGCGAGCAGTACTTC
clone size: once
V gene: TRBV18
J gene: TRBJ2-7
D gene: -

CDR3 protein: CASSGASAQETQYF
CDR3 DNA: TGTGCCAGCAGTGGGGCTAGCGCACAAGAGACCCAGTACTTC
clone size: -
V gene: TRBV2
J gene: TRBJ2-5
D gene: -

CDR3 protein: CSVAGGAETQYF
CDR3 DNA: TGCAGCGTTGCCGGGGGGGCGGAGACCCAGTACTTC
clone size: few
V gene: TRBV29-1
J gene: TRBJ2-5
D gene: TRBD2

CDR3 protein: CASSATGGEMGNEKLFF
CDR3 DNA: TGTGCCAGCTCCGCCACAGGGGGCGAAATGGGTAATGAAAAACTGTTTTTT
clone size: -
V gene: TRBV18
J gene: TRBJ1-4
D gene: TRBD1

CDR3 protein: CASSLEIGTGRIQYF
CDR3 DNA: TGCGCCAGCAGCTTGGAGATCGGGACAGGGCGCATTCAGTACTTC
clone size: -
V gene: TRBV5-1
J gene: TRBJ2-4
D gene: TRBD1

CDR3 protein: CASSSGSSGAPFNEQFF
CDR3 DNA: TGTGCCAGCAGTTCCGGTAGTAGCGGGGCACCCTTCAATGAGCAGTTCTTC
clone size: -
V gene: TRBV6-2/TRBV6-3
J gene: TRBJ2-1
D gene: TRBD2

CDR3 protein: CATAGGLNEKLFF
CDR3 DNA: TGTGCCACCGCAGGGGGGTTAAATGAAAAACTGTTTTTT
clone size: -
V gene: TRBV15
J gene: TRBJ1-4
D gene: TRBD1

CDR3 protein: CASSFHSSGGAEDTQYF
CDR3 DNA: TGTGCCAGCAGCTTTCACTCTAGCGGGGGGGCAGAAGATACGCAGTATTTT
clone size: -
V gene: TRBV7-8
J gene: TRBJ2-3
D gene: TRBD2

CDR3 protein: CASSQDYRQGGTETQYF
CDR3 DNA: TGCGCCAGCAGCCAAGATTACAGGCAGGGGGGAACGGAGACCCAGTACTTC
clone size: -
V gene: TRBV4-3
J gene: TRBJ2-5
D gene: -

CDR3 protein: CASSISASYNEQFF
CDR3 DNA: TGTGCCAGTAGCATTAGCGCATCCTACAATGAGCAGTTCTTC
clone size: -
V gene: TRBV19
J gene: TRBJ2-1
D gene: -

CDR3 protein: CASVKGAGGSSGYNEQFF
CDR3 DNA: TGTGCCAGCGTCAAAGGAGCGGGAGGGAGCTCGGGGTACAATGAGCAGTTCTTC
clone size: -
V gene: TRBV9
J gene: TRBJ2-1
D gene: TRBD2

CDR3 protein: CASSLDGGEAEQYF
CDR3 DNA: TGCGCCAGCAGCTTGGACGGGGGGGAGGCCGAGCAGTACTTC
clone size: -
V gene: TRBV5-1
J gene: TRBJ2-7
D gene: TRBD2

CDR3 protein: CATATGTSGYEQFF
CDR3 DNA: TGTGCCACCGCAACCGGGACTAGCGGGTATGAGCAGTTCTTC
clone size: -
V gene: TRBV19
J gene: TRBJ2-1
D gene: TRBD2

CDR3 protein: CASSPISGTGNEKLFF
CDR3 DNA: TGTGCCAGCTCACCAATATCCGGGACAGGGAATGAAAAACTGTTTTTT
clone size: -
V gene: TRBV18
J gene: TRBJ1-4
D gene: TRBD1

CDR3 protein: CASSPGLAKETQYF
CDR3 DNA: TGCGCCAGCAGCCCGGGACTAGCGAAAGAGACCCAGTACTTC
clone size: once
V gene: TRBV4-3
J gene: TRBJ2-5
D gene: TRBD2

CDR3 protein: CASSSTPPGLNTEAFF
CDR3 DNA: TGTGCCAGCAGCTCCACCCCACCGGGGTTGAACACTGAAGCTTTCTTT
clone size: -
V gene: TRBV7-6
J gene: TRBJ1-1
D gene: -

CDR3 protein: CASRSGLSSGNTIYF
CDR3 DNA: TGTGCCAGCAGATCGGGACTGAGCTCTGGAAACACCATATATTTT
clone size: -
V gene: TRBV28
J gene: TRBJ1-3
D gene: -

CDR3 protein: CASSMRGQMNTEAFF
CDR3 DNA: TGTGCCAGTAGTATGCGGGGCCAGATGAACACTGAAGCTTTCTTT
clone size: -
V gene: TRBV19
J gene: TRBJ1-1
D gene: -

CDR3 protein: CASSFLGQGTTEAFF
CDR3 DNA: TGCGCCAGCAGCTTCCTTGGTCAGGGAACAACTGAAGCTTTCTTT
clone size: -
V gene: TRBV5-1
J gene: TRBJ1-1
D gene: -

CDR3 protein: CASSRGRGGNTIYF
CDR3 DNA: TGTGCCAGCAGCCGCGGCAGGGGAGGAAACACCATATATTTT
clone size: -
V gene: TRBV14
J gene: TRBJ1-3
D gene: -

CDR3 protein: CASSLAGGLGGYTF
CDR3 DNA: TGTGCCAGCAGCCTCGCCGGAGGGCTCGGTGGCTACACCTTC
clone size: -
V gene: TRBV7-3
J gene: TRBJ1-2
D gene: -

CDR3 protein: CASSQGAGTDTQYF
CDR3 DNA: TGTGCCAGCAGCCAAGGAGCGGGCACAGATACGCAGTATTTT
clone size: -
V gene: TRBV3-1/TRBV3-2
J gene: TRBJ2-3
D gene: -

CDR3 protein: CASSPSHNEQFF
CDR3 DNA: TGCGCCAGCAGCCCCAGTCACAATGAGCAGTTCTTC
clone size: -
V gene: TRBV5-1
J gene: TRBJ2-1
D gene: -

CDR3 protein: CASARLVTGVSYEQYF
CDR3 DNA: TGCGCCAGCGCCCGCCTCGTTACAGGGGTCTCCTACGAGCAGTACTTC
clone size: -
V gene: TRBV5-1
J gene: TRBJ2-7
D gene: TRBD1

CDR3 protein: CASNSLGGPGNNEQFF
CDR3 DNA: TGTGCCAGCAATTCATTAGGAGGGCCGGGCAACAATGAGCAGTTCTTC
clone size: -
V gene: TRBV27
J gene: TRBJ2-1
D gene: -

CDR3 protein: CASRWDRGNQETQYF
CDR3 DNA: TGTGCCAGCAGATGGGACAGGGGTAACCAAGAGACCCAGTACTTC
clone size: -
V gene: TRBV6-5
J gene: TRBJ2-5
D gene: TRBD1

CDR3 protein: CASSAGTGAVSGELFF
CDR3 DNA: TGTGCCAGCAGCGCGGGGACAGGGGCGGTATCCGGGGAGCTGTTTTTT
clone size: -
V gene: TRBV9
J gene: TRBJ2-2
D gene: TRBD1

CDR3 protein: CASSFLGGGNTEAFF
CDR3 DNA: TGTGCCAGCAGTTTTTTGGGAGGGGGGAACACTGAAGCTTTCTTT
clone size: -
V gene: TRBV27
J gene: TRBJ1-1
D gene: -

CDR3 protein: CASSLYPSDRGKEAFF
CDR3 DNA: TGTGCCAGCAGTTTATACCCTTCGGACAGGGGCAAGGAAGCTTTCTTT
clone size: -
V gene: TRBV27
J gene: TRBJ1-1
D gene: TRBD1

CDR3 protein: CASSQDTGTRGVKLFF
CDR3 DNA: TGTGCCAGCAGCCAGGATACCGGGACTAGGGGCGTAAAACTGTTTTTT
clone size: -
V gene: TRBV14
J gene: TRBJ1-4
D gene: -